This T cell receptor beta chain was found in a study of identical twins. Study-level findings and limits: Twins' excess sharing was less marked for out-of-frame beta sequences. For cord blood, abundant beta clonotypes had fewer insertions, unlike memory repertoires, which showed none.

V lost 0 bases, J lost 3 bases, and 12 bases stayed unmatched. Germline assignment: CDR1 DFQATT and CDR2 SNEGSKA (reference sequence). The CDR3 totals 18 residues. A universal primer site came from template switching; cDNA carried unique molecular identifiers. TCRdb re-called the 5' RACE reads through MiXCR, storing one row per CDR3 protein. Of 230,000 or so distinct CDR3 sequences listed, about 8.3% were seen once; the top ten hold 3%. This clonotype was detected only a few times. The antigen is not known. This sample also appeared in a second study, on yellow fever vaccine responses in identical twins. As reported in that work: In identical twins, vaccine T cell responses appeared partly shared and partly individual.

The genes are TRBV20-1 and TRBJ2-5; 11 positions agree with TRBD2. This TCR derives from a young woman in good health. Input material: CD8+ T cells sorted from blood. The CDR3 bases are TGCAGTGCTAGAGATCCCGGTACAACTAGCGGGAGAAAAGAGACCCAGTACTTC. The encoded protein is CSARDPGTTSGRKETQYF.